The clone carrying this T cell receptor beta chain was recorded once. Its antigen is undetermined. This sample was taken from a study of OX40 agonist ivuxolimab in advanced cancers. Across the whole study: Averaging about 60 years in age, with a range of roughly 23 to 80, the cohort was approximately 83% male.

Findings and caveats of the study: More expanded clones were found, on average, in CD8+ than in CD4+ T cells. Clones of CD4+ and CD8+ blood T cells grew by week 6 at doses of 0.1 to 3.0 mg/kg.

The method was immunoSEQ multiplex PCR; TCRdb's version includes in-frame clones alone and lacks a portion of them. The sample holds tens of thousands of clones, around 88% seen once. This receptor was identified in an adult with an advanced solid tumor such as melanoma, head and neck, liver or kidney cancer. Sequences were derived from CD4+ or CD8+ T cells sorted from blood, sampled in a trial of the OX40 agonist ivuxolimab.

CDR3 residues: CAWSVGRVGNQPQHF. For the CDR3, the DNA is TGTGCCTGGAGTGTAGGCAGGGTTGGCAATCAGCCCCAGCATTTT. The chain combines TRBV30 with TRBJ1-5; possibly TRBD1 for D (5 bases). Germline V gene sequence: CDR1 GTSNPN, CDR2 SVGIG (reference sequence). V lost 0 bases, J lost 2 bases, and 11 bases lay in between. CDR3 length equals 15 residues.